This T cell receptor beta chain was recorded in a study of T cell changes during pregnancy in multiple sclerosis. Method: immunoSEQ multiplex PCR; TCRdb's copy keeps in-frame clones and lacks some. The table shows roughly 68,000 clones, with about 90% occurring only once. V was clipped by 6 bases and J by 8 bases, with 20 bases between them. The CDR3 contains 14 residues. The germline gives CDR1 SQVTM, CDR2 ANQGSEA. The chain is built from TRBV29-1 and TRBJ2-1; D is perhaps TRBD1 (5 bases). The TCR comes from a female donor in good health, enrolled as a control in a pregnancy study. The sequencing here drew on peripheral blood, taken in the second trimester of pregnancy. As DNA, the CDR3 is TGCAGCGTGACGGCGGACGCAGGGTTAGATGAGCAGTTCTTC. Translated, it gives CSVTADAGLDEQFF.